Listed here are 28 T cell receptor beta chains from one sample, sequenced in a study of shared clonotypes between healthy human individuals. Here immunoSEQ multiplex PCR was the method, and the copy in TCRdb shows in-frame clones only, minus some. The sample consists of some 1 million clones, about 70% of them appearing once. The source material was memory CD4+ T cells sorted from blood. Noted subset: CD45RA-negative fraction. Receptors were obtained from a man younger than 35 in good health.

The chain uses TRBV18 and TRBJ2-3; 14 nucleotides line up with TRBD2. Germline loops: CDR1 KGHSH, CDR2 LQKENI. Germline trimming cut 6 bases from V and 4 bases from J; bases unmatched to any gene: 3. The length of the CDR3 is 15 residues. The CDR3 coding sequence is TGTGCCAGCTCCACGGGACTAGCGGGAGCAGATACGCAGTATTTT. Translating it yields CASSTGLAGADTQYF. The whole variable domain, filled in from reference TRBV18 and TRBJ2-3, reads NAGVMQNPRHLVRRRGQEARLRCSPMKGHSHVYWYRQLPEEGLKFMVYLQKENIIDESGMPKERFSAEFPKEGPSILRIQQVVRGDSAAYFCASSTGLAGADTQYFGPGTRLTVL.

The rearrangement uses TRBV28 and TRBJ1-2; no reliable D call. V was clipped by 1 base and J by 4 bases, with 16 bases between them. CDR3 length: 16 residues. The germline CDR1 and CDR2 sequences are MDHEN and SYDVKM. The CDR3 nucleotides read TGTGCCAGCAGTTTATCGGCGTCGGAAGGATCCTATGGCTACACCTTC. It translates to CASSLSASEGSYGYTF.

V and J are TRBV27 and TRBJ2-2; 8 bases map to TRBD2. CDR1 MNHEY and CDR2 SMNVEV come from the germline V gene (reference sequence). V trimming: 3 bases; J trimming: 1 base; junction bases outside the gene matches: 1. The CDR3 sequence is 15 residues long. The chain's CDR3 is CASSFLAGNTGELFF. The CDR3 coding sequence is TGTGCCAGCAGTTTCCTAGCGGGGAACACCGGGGAGCTGTTTTTT.

Only a few counts were recorded for this clone. The genes are TRBV19 and TRBJ2-4, with TRBD1 identical over 8 bases. Per germline, CDR1 LNHDA and CDR2 SQIVND (reference sequence). The CDR3 loop spans 13 amino acids. Trimming cost V 6 bases and J 6 bases; bases outside gene matches: 4. CDR3 sequence reads: CASRQGAGNIQYF. The CDR3 DNA follows: TGTGCCAGTAGGCAGGGGGCTGGAAACATTCAGTACTTC.

CDR3 bases: TGTGCCATCAGTGAGTCCCCGGTAAACACAGATACGCAGTATTTT. Translating it yields CAISESPVNTDTQYF. This sequence joins TRBV10-3 and TRBJ2-3; D is undetermined. The CDR3 contains 15 residues. Germline V lookup: CDR1 ENHRY, CDR2 SYGVKD. Trimming removed 0 bases at V and 2 bases at J, with 9 bases between.

The V gene is TRBV5-1, the J gene TRBJ1-4; no reliable D call. In germline, CDR1 is SGHRS, CDR2 YFSETQ. The CDR3 runs to 14 residues. V dropped 3 bases and J dropped 5 bases, with 11 bases sitting between them. CDR3 DNA: TGCGCCAGCAGCTACAGCTTAAACAATGAAAAACTGTTTTTT. It is translated as CASSYSLNNEKLFF. Complete variable domain (other parts from reference TRBV5-1 and TRBJ1-4): KAGVTQTPRYLIKTRGQQVTLSCSPISGHRSVSWYQQTPGQGLQFLFEYFSETQRNKGNFPGRFSGRQFSNSRSEMNVSTLELGDSALYLCASSYSLNNEKLFFGSGTQLSVL.

This clone was seen more than once but under ten times. This rearrangement joins TRBV2 to TRBJ2-7, with TRBD2 matching 9 bases. This CDR3 has 15 amino acids. Germline loops: CDR1 SNHLY, CDR2 FYNNEI. V shed 4 bases, J shed 2 bases, and the junction held 6 bases outside the gene matches. CDR3 amino acids: CASSVEREVTYEQYF. The CDR3 region has the DNA TGTGCCAGCAGTGTTGAGCGGGAGGTCACCTACGAGCAGTACTTC.

This clone was detected a few times. The chain employs TRBV19 and TRBJ2-7; D might be TRBD2 (5 bases). This CDR3 has 13 amino acids. Germline lookup yields CDR1 LNHDA and CDR2 SQIVND (reference sequence). Trimming removed 6 bases from V and 6 bases from J, with 15 bases in between. Here the CDR3 reads CASSYGVQAEQYF. The CDR3 DNA follows: TGTGCCAGTAGCTACGGGGTACAAGCCGAGCAGTACTTC.

The CDR3 region is CTSSQDQPLMPPSSYNEQFF. The CDR3 region has the DNA TGCACCAGCAGCCAAGATCAACCCCTTATGCCTCCTTCCTCCTACAATGAGCAGTTCTTC. The chain joins TRBV1 to TRBJ2-1. TRBV1 is a known pseudogene. CDR3 length: 20 amino acids.

The chain uses TRBV27 and TRBJ1-1; a weak D match, TRBD1 (6 bases). Germline lookup yields CDR1 MNHEY and CDR2 SMNVEV (reference sequence). This CDR3 comprises 15 residues. Trimming shortened V by 1 base and J by 4 bases, and 13 bases separated the two germline ends. CDR3: CASSLYRASVTEAFF. The CDR3 nucleotides read TGTGCCAGCAGTTTATACAGGGCGTCGGTCACTGAAGCTTTCTTT.

A note on this clone: This specimen includes other DNA sequences encoding the same CDR3. The V gene is TRBV20-1, the J gene TRBJ1-3; tentatively, D is TRBD1 (5 bases). The germline gives CDR1 DFQATT, CDR2 SNEGSKA (reference sequence). Trimming took 6 bases from V and 4 from J, leaving 7 bases between them. The CDR3 runs 11 residues. In DNA form, the CDR3 reads TGCAGTGCCCGGGGGGGAAACACCATATATTTT. It yields the protein CSARGGNTIYF.

This chain's CDR3 is CASSMFRGGEQYF. The CDR3 DNA reads TGTGCCAGTAGTATGTTTAGGGGCGGCGAGCAGTACTTC. The chain links TRBV19 to TRBJ2-7, with D maybe TRBD1 (5 bases). The germline V and J ends were trimmed by 3 bases and 6 bases, with 12 bases remaining between them. The CDR3 spans 13 residues. Germline V gives CDR1 LNHDA, CDR2 SQIVND (reference sequence).

This chain joins TRBV10-1 and TRBJ1-1, with D tentatively TRBD1 (5 bases). Trimming stripped 2 bases from V and 5 bases from J, with 9 bases between. The V gene's germline CDR1 is WNHNN and CDR2 SYGVQD (reference sequence). This CDR3 has 13 amino acids. The CDR3 DNA sequence: TGCGCCAGCAGTGAGGGGGGGATAACTGAAGCTTTCTTT. Amino acid sequence: CASSEGGITEAFF.

V and J are TRBV28 and TRBJ2-7; 9 nucleotides line up with TRBD1. CDR1 and CDR2 (germline): MDHEN, SYDVKM. V lost 6 bases, J lost 2 bases, and 8 bases stayed unmatched. This CDR3 contains 15 residues. CDR3 DNA: TGTGCCAGCAGGCCAACAGGGGGCAAAACCTACGAGCAGTACTTC. Encoded protein: CASRPTGGKTYEQYF.

The chain carries TRBV10-1 and TRBJ2-5, with 14 bases matching TRBD2. CDR1 and CDR2 (germline): WNHNN, SYGVQD (reference sequence). The J segment lost 6 bases and the V segment lost 7 bases, leaving 7 bases of the junction unmatched. This CDR3 comprises 15 residues. CDR3 protein: CASTQTSGRGKTQYF. For the CDR3, the DNA is TGCGCCAGCACCCAGACTAGCGGGAGGGGAAAGACCCAGTACTTC.

The chain uses TRBV29-1 and TRBJ2-5, with a tentative D call TRBD1 (7 bases). The CDR3 extends over 16 amino acids. The germline V gene encodes CDR1 SQVTM and CDR2 ANQGSEA. The germline V and J ends were trimmed by 1 base and 4 bases, with 19 bases remaining between them. The CDR3 region has the DNA TGCAGCGTTGAAGGGGTCCAGGGGGGAGGTCCAGAGACCCAGTACTTC. Its translation is CSVEGVQGGGPETQYF.

This clone was recorded a few times. This sequence joins TRBV11-2 and TRBJ2-5; a weak D match, TRBD2 (5 bases). Germline V lookup: CDR1 SGHAT, CDR2 FQNNGV. This CDR3 has 12 amino acids. Trimming left V 1 base short and J 11 bases short, with 11 bases between. The CDR3 protein is CASSLGRWEQYF. The CDR3 DNA follows: TGTGCCAGCAGCTTAGGCCGGTGGGAGCAGTACTTC.

J is TRBJ2-7 and V is TRBV27; 9 bases match TRBD2. The CDR3 runs to 14 residues. CDR1 MNHEY and CDR2 SMNVEV come from the germline V gene (reference sequence). Trimming took 5 bases from V and 2 from J; bases not matched to a gene: 4. This chain's CDR3 is CASSLGLAPYEQYF. CDR3 coding DNA: TGTGCCAGCAGTCTTGGACTAGCGCCCTACGAGCAGTACTTC.

V usage is TRBV6-6 and J usage is TRBJ2-7; D may be TRBD1 or TRBD2 (5 bases each). This CDR3 spans 15 amino acids. The germline gives CDR1 MNHNY, CDR2 SVGAGI (reference sequence). V gave up 3 bases and J gave up 6 bases, with 18 bases separating them. The CDR3 sequence is CASSYGVGFGAEQYF. The CDR3 DNA follows: TGTGCCAGCAGTTATGGTGTAGGGTTCGGGGCCGAGCAGTACTTC.

The chain links TRBV5-1 to TRBJ2-2; TRBD2 aligns across 10 bases. Germline V gives CDR1 SGHRS, CDR2 YFSETQ. The CDR3 consists of 16 residues. After removal of 5 bases from V and 7 bases from J, the junction contained 11 bases not matched to a gene. CDR3 loop: CASSSVAGGSGGELFF. In DNA form, the CDR3 reads TGCGCCAGCAGTTCCGTAGCGGGAGGTTCGGGCGGGGAGCTGTTTTTT. Full variable domain (missing parts from reference TRBV5-1 and TRBJ2-2): KAGVTQTPRYLIKTRGQQVTLSCSPISGHRSVSWYQQTPGQGLQFLFEYFSETQRNKGNFPGRFSGRQFSNSRSEMNVSTLELGDSALYLCASSSVAGGSGGELFFGEGSRLTVL.

The chain uses TRBV5-4 and TRBJ2-6, with 7 bases fitting TRBD1. V lost 5 bases and J lost 2; bases outside the gene matches: 13. The CDR3 has 18 amino acids. CDR1 and CDR2 from the germline V gene are SGHNT and YYREEE (reference sequence). CDR3 DNA: TGTGCCAGCAGATTCGGGTCAGGGGGTAGTCCTGGGGCCAACGTCCTGACTTTC. It translates to CASRFGSGGSPGANVLTF. The variable domain in full, completed from reference TRBV5-4 and TRBJ2-6, reads ETGVTQSPTHLIKTRGQQVTLRCSSQSGHNTVSWYQQALGQGPQFIFQYYREEENGRGNFPPRFSGLQFPNYSSELNVNALELDDSALYLCASRFGSGGSPGANVLTFGAGSRLTVL.

This chain links TRBV19 with TRBJ1-3; D gene unclear. With 7 bases removed from V and 1 base from J, the gap between germline ends came to 11 bases. In germline, CDR1 is LNHDA, CDR2 SQIVND (reference sequence). The length of the CDR3 is 14 residues. This CDR3 is CASTSGVSGNTIYF. The CDR3 bases are TGTGCCAGTACGTCCGGCGTATCTGGAAACACCATATATTTT.

This clone appeared a single time. The V and J genes are TRBV29-1 and TRBJ2-5, with unresolved D. The CDR3 covers 13 residues. V lost 4 bases and J 0 bases, leaving 9 bases between the germline ends. Germline CDR1 and CDR2: SQVTM and ANQGSEA. CDR3 DNA: TGCAGCGTTGCGGCGTCTTACCAAGAGACCCAGTACTTC. The encoded protein is CSVAASYQETQYF.

Only a few counts were recorded for this clone. The chain is built from TRBV5-1 and TRBJ1-6; D not certain. CDR3 length equals 14 residues. V gave up 0 bases and J gave up 10 bases, with 11 bases separating them. CDR1 and CDR2 (germline): SGHRS, YFSETQ. The CDR3 spells CASSLVSTESPLHF. CDR3 nucleotide sequence: TGCGCCAGCAGCTTGGTCAGTACCGAATCACCCCTCCACTTT.

The J gene is TRBJ2-7, the V gene TRBV2, with 10 positions matching TRBD1. The V gene's germline CDR1 is SNHLY and CDR2 FYNNEI. The CDR3 is 15 amino acids. Unmatched junction bases numbered 6, after V lost 6 bases and J lost 1 base. The CDR3 coding sequence is TGTGCCAGCAGGAGAACGGGACAGGGGTCCTACGAGCAGTACTTC. Its translation is CASRRTGQGSYEQYF.

The chain employs TRBV19 and TRBJ2-2; D gene ambiguous. The CDR3 sequence is 15 residues long. V lost 3 bases and J 0 bases, leaving 8 bases between the germline ends. In germline, CDR1 is LNHDA, CDR2 SQIVND (reference sequence). The CDR3 region is CASSILNSNTGELFF. CDR3 DNA: TGTGCCAGTAGTATCCTCAATTCGAACACCGGGGAGCTGTTTTTT. Full variable domain (remainder filled in from reference TRBV19 and TRBJ2-2): DGGITQSPKYLFRKEGQNVTLSCEQNLNHDAMYWYRQDPGQGLRLIYYSQIVNDFQKGDIAEGYSVSREKKESFPLTVTSAQKNPTAFYLCASSILNSNTGELFFGEGSRLTVL.

The chain links TRBV9 to TRBJ2-1, with unresolved D. CDR1 and CDR2 (germline): SGDLS, YYNGEE. This CDR3 contains 12 residues. With 2 bases removed from V and 7 bases from J, the gap between germline ends came to 7 bases. The CDR3 DNA reads as TGTGCCAGCAGCGTCGACTGGAATGAGCAGTTCTTC. Encoded protein: CASSVDWNEQFF.

About this clone: This could be a read error, since a much larger clone is one nucleotide away. The chain employs TRBV27 and TRBJ2-2; tentative D call: TRBD1 (5 bases). CDR3 size: 14 residues. V shed 6 bases and J shed 1 base, with 9 bases lying between them. The germline gives CDR1 MNHEY, CDR2 SMNVEV (reference sequence). DNA for the CDR3: TGTGCCAGCAGGCTAGGACAGAACACCGGGGAGCTGTTTTTT. This encodes CASRLGQNTGELFF.